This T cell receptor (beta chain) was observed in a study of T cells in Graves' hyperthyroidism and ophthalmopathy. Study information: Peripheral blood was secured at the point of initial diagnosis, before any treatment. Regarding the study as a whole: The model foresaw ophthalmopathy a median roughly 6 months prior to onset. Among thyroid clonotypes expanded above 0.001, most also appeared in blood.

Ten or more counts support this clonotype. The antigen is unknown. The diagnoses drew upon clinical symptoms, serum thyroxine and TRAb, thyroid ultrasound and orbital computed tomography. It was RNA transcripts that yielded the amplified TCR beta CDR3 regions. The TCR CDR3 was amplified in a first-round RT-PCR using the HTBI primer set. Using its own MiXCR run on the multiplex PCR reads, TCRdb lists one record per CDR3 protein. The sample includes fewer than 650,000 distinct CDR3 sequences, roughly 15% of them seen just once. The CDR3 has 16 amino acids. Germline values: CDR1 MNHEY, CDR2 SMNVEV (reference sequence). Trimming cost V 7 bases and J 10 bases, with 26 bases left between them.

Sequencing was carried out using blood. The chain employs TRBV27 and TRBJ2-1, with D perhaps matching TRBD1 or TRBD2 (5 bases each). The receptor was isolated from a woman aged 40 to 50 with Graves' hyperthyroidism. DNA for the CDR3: TGTGCCAGCAAAGGTCAGGTGGGACGCCTAGCCCAGGAGCAGTTCTTC. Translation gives CASKGQVGRLAQEQFF.